The T cell receptor beta chain described here comes from a study of T-cell reconstitution after alpha-beta-depleted transplantation in children. Overall study results and limits: T-cell counts and diversity at one year following transplant were attributed mainly to newly produced T cells.

The CDR3 consists of 16 residues. Germline-derived CDR1 and CDR2 are MNHEY and SMNVEV (reference sequence). The authors prepared the TCRbeta library with unique molecular identifiers. A single record per CDR3 protein comes from TCRdb applying MiXCR to the PCR reads. In the table there are some 300,000 distinct CDR3 sequences, about 7.3% of which are singletons. Details on this clonotype: Its target is unknown. Compared with germline, one end of the junction differs, possibly owing to a read error.

The clonotype comes from a female patient aged 2 to 10 who had a stem cell transplant for Fanconi anemia, so the T cells may come from the graft donor. The specimen was peripheral blood, collected 360 days after TCRalphabeta/CD19-depleted stem cell transplant. The chain links TRBV27 to TRBJ2-3; 9 bases are shared with TRBD2. In DNA form, the CDR3 reads TGTGCCAGCAGTTTATACGGGGGGACTAGCATAGATACGCAGTATTTT. It encodes CASSLYGGTSIDTQYF.